These T cell receptor beta chains were read from a single sample in a study of Tregs in tolerant kidney transplant recipients. Here immunoSEQ multiplex PCR was the method, and the copy in TCRdb shows in-frame clones only, minus some. Seen here are some 250,000 clones, 65% to 85% observed once, and the top ten hold about 0.58%. What was sequenced was CD4+ T cells from blood. The receptors shown here come from a human donor in good health. Both conserved end residues are part of each CDR3. The D gene is left open where the match is weak. Rows give clone size only sometimes, using once, few, many, or a class for an expanded clone.

V	size	J	D	DNA	CDR3
TRBV5-1	.	TRBJ2-3	.	TGCGCCAGCAGACCGGGACCCTGGGAAGATACGCAGTATTTT	CASRPGPWEDTQYF
TRBV6-1	.	TRBJ2-7	.	TGTGCCAGCAGTGAAGCTCAGTCCGCAATCTACGAGCAGTACTTC	CASSEAQSAIYEQYF
TRBV18	.	TRBJ2-7	.	TGTGCCAGCTCACCAATGGGGTCGGGCTACGAGCAGTACTTC	CASSPMGSGYEQYF
TRBV7-9	.	TRBJ1-1	.	TGTGCCAGCAGCTTCACTGGGGTGTGGACTGAAGCTTTCTTT	CASSFTGVWTEAFF
TRBV7-8	.	TRBJ2-5	.	TGTGCCAGCAGCTTAAGTCACACGCGGTGGGAGACCCAGTACTTC	CASSLSHTRWETQYF
TRBV9	.	TRBJ1-6	.	TGTGCCAGCAGCGTAGACCTATATAATTCACCCCTCCACTTT	CASSVDLYNSPLHF
TRBV10-3	once	TRBJ2-1	TRBD2	TGTGCCATCAGTGGGACTAGCGGGAGGATCAATGAGCAGTTCTTC	CAISGTSGRINEQFF
TRBV10-3	.	TRBJ2-7	TRBD1	TGTGCCATCAGTGAGGCTGACAGGGGCCGGAACGAGCAGTACTTC	CAISEADRGRNEQYF
TRBV2	once	TRBJ2-1	.	TGTGCCAGCAGTGAGTCGGAGTGGGGGCACTCCTACAATGAGCAGTTCTTC	CASSESEWGHSYNEQFF
TRBV19	.	TRBJ1-1	TRBD1	TGTGCCAGTGGACAGGGGAACACTGAAGCTTTCTTT	CASGQGNTEAFF
TRBV10-3	.	TRBJ1-6	.	TGTGCCATCAGCCCTGGGACCGCATATAATTCACCCCTCCACTTT	CAISPGTAYNSPLHF
TRBV7-9	.	TRBJ1-2	.	TGTGCCAGCAGCTTTTCAGGGTCTGAGCTCTACTATGGCTACACCTTC	CASSFSGSELYYGYTF
TRBV6-6	.	TRBJ1-2	TRBD1	TGTGCCAGCAGTTGGAACAGGGGGCGTAGCCATGGCTACACCTTC	CASSWNRGRSHGYTF
TRBV7-2	.	TRBJ2-1	TRBD2	TGTGCCAGCAGCGGACGTAGCGGGACCTCCTACAATGAGCAGTTCTTC	CASSGRSGTSYNEQFF
TRBV6-5	.	TRBJ2-1	.	TGTGCCAGCAGCAGACAGATTAATGAGCAGTTCTTC	CASSRQINEQFF
TRBV19	few	TRBJ2-3	TRBD1	TGTGCCAGTACCACTATGACAGGGGGCAGCGCAGATACGCAGTATTTT	CASTTMTGGSADTQYF
TRBV7-9	.	TRBJ2-3	.	TGTGCCAGCAGCCAACATGGAGGGGATACGCAGTATTTT	CASSQHGGDTQYF
TRBV11-2	.	TRBJ2-1	TRBD2	TGTGCCAGCAGGACCCTACTAGCGGGGGGCCCTCCCTCCTACAATGAGCAGTTCTTC	CASRTLLAGGPPSYNEQFF
TRBV6-5	.	TRBJ1-1	TRBD1	TGTGCCAGCAGTACAGGGGACATCACTGAAGCTTTCTTT	CASSTGDITEAFF
TRBV6-5	.	TRBJ2-7	TRBD1	TGTGCCAGCAGTCGGACAGGGGTCGACGAGCAGTACTTC	CASSRTGVDEQYF
TRBV10-2	.	TRBJ2-1	TRBD2	TGCGCCAGCAGTGGGCGGAGGACTAGCGGGATTCGTTCCTACAATGAGCAGTTCTTC	CASSGRRTSGIRSYNEQFF
TRBV20-1	.	TRBJ1-1	.	TGCAGTGCTATCCCGAACACTGAAGCTTTCTTT	CSAIPNTEAFF
TRBV30	.	TRBJ1-6	.	TGTGCCTGGAGTGTACACCGGGGGGGTGTGATTAATTCACCCCTCCACTTT	CAWSVHRGGVINSPLHF
TRBV9	few	TRBJ1-4	TRBD1	TGTGCCAGCAGCCTTACAGGGGCCAATGAAAAACTGTTTTTT	CASSLTGANEKLFF
TRBV6-5	.	TRBJ2-1	.	TGTGCCAGCAGTTACTCACATCCCACTGAAGGAAATGAGCAGTTCTTC	CASSYSHPTEGNEQFF
TRBV15	.	TRBJ1-4	.	TGTGCCACCAGCAGCGGGACGGTTGCAACTAATGAAAAACTGTTTTTT	CATSSGTVATNEKLFF
TRBV5-1	.	TRBJ1-5	TRBD1	TGCGCCAGCAGCCCAGGGACAGGGGACGGTCAGCCCCAGCATTTT	CASSPGTGDGQPQHF